The 31 T cell receptor beta chains below come from one sample, sequenced in a study of CD8 T cells in Susac syndrome. RNA, at about 0.5 to 1 ug, was reverse transcribed with random hexamers. TCRdb passed the immunoSEQ multiplex PCR reads through MiXCR, listing each CDR3 protein once. Among approximately 190,000 distinct CDR3 sequences listed, 85% to 95% were seen once. Sequenced material: CD4+ T cells from PBMCs. These receptors were obtained from a human donor in good health.

The J gene is TRBJ2-7, the V gene TRBV7-2; no clear D. The CDR3 is 13 amino acids. The germline V gene encodes CDR1 SGHTA and CDR2 FQGNSA. V shed 0 bases and J shed 6 bases, with 9 bases lying between them. This chain's CDR3 is CASSLAGSVEQYF. CDR3 in DNA: TGTGCCAGCAGCTTAGCGGGTTCGGTCGAGCAGTACTTC.

The chain employs TRBV4-1 and TRBJ2-2; D unresolved. Trimming pared 2 bases from V and 6 bases from J, leaving 7 bases between. The CDR3 extends over 13 amino acids. CDR1 and CDR2 from the germline V gene are MGHRA and YSYEKL. The CDR3 region is CASSQTIPGELFF. CDR3 in DNA: TGCGCCAGCAGCCAAACCATCCCCGGGGAGCTGTTTTTT.

V and J are TRBV5-1 and TRBJ2-5, with 9 positions matching TRBD2. Trimming removed 4 bases from V and 5 bases from J; junction bases left unmatched: 12. Germline assignment: CDR1 SGHRS and CDR2 YFSETQ. The length of the CDR3 is 16 residues. CDR3 in amino acids: CASSTIQRGAVETQYF. The CDR3 DNA is TGCGCCAGCAGCACCATACAGCGGGGGGCGGTGGAGACCCAGTACTTC. Full variable domain (outside the CDR3, taken from reference TRBV5-1 and TRBJ2-5): KAGVTQTPRYLIKTRGQQVTLSCSPISGHRSVSWYQQTPGQGLQFLFEYFSETQRNKGNFPGRFSGRQFSNSRSEMNVSTLELGDSALYLCASSTIQRGAVETQYFGPGTRLLVL.

The chain uses TRBV11-1 and TRBJ1-6; 9 nucleotides align to TRBD1. Germline V lookup: CDR1 SGHAT, CDR2 FQDESV (reference sequence). V dropped 5 bases and J dropped 11; count of bases not matched to a gene: 4. The CDR3 loop spans 13 amino acids. CDR3 region: CASSVDRGPPLHF. The CDR3 DNA reads TGTGCCAGCAGCGTGGACAGGGGACCACCCCTCCACTTT.

V is TRBV9 and J is TRBJ1-6, with D possibly being TRBD1 (5 bases). The CDR3 is made up of 14 amino acids. Germline loops: CDR1 SGDLS, CDR2 YYNGEE. Trimming pared 0 bases from V and 11 bases from J, leaving 12 bases between. This CDR3 reads CASSVAPQGTPLHF. The CDR3 nucleotides are TGTGCCAGCAGCGTAGCTCCCCAGGGAACACCCCTCCACTTT.

The genes are TRBV10-3 and TRBJ2-3, with D possibly being TRBD1 or TRBD2 (5 bases each). Germline-derived CDR1 and CDR2 are ENHRY and SYGVKD. The CDR3 is made up of 13 amino acids. V was pared by 6 bases and J by 2 bases, with 9 bases between. In DNA form, the CDR3 reads TGTGCCATCAGCCAGGGACCCACAGATACGCAGTATTTT. It translates to CAISQGPTDTQYF.

V and J are TRBV12-3 or TRBV12-4 and TRBJ2-5; tentative D call: TRBD2 (6 bases). Trimming removed 5 bases from V and 0 bases from J, with 16 bases in between. The CDR3 contains 16 residues. CDR3 loop: CASSPPRLGNQETQYF. The CDR3 DNA reads as TGTGCCAGCAGTCCCCCTCGACTAGGAAACCAAGAGACCCAGTACTTC.

The CDR3 region is CASSYLGTDTQYF. For the CDR3, the DNA is TGTGCCAGCAGCTATCTGGGCACAGATACGCAGTATTTT. The chain recombines TRBV6-5 with TRBJ2-3; D not certain. Per germline, CDR1 MNHEY and CDR2 SVGAGI. Trimming removed 6 bases from V and 1 base from J, with 8 bases in between. The CDR3 has 13 residues.

The chain couples TRBV18 to TRBJ1-1; no clear D gene. The CDR3 sequence is 15 residues long. V lost 2 bases and J lost 0, with 10 bases in between. CDR1 is KGHSH, CDR2 LQKENI, per germline. CDR3 bases: TGTGCCAGCTCACCAGACGGCCAGGTGAACACTGAAGCTTTCTTT. Translating it yields CASSPDGQVNTEAFF.

CDR3: CASSLRTGGITEAFF. The CDR3, as DNA: TGTGCCAGCAGCTTGCGGACAGGGGGAATAACTGAAGCTTTCTTT. This chain connects TRBV14 to TRBJ1-1; 10 nucleotides align to TRBD1. The V and J ends lost 5 bases and 5 bases, in that order; junction bases with no gene match: 8. CDR3 size: 15 residues. CDR1 and CDR2 from the germline V gene are SGHDN and FVKESK.

The chain employs TRBV11-1 and TRBJ2-2; D uncertain. Germline CDR1 is SGHAT and CDR2 is FQDESV (reference sequence). V shed 3 bases and J shed 3 bases, with 8 bases lying between them. The CDR3 is 14 amino acids. The DNA of the CDR3 is TGTGCCAGCAGCTTGGACGGATACACCGGGGAGCTGTTTTTT. It encodes CASSLDGYTGELFF.

The chain joins TRBV29-1 to TRBJ1-2; 7 bases fit TRBD1. Looked up from germline, CDR1 is SQVTM and CDR2 is ANQGSEA. CDR3 size: 14 residues. V was pared by 5 bases and J by 5 bases, with 11 bases of the junction left unmatched. CDR3 nucleotide sequence: TGCAGCGTTCTTCACCTCCAGGGGGATTATGGCTACACCTTC. Residues: CSVLHLQGDYGYTF.

This chain uses TRBV6-6 with TRBJ2-5; 7 bases map to TRBD1. V lost 7 bases to trimming and J lost 1 base; unmatched junction nucleotides: 3. From germline, CDR1 is MNHNY and CDR2 SVGAGI (reference sequence). The CDR3 contains 13 residues. In nucleotides, the CDR3 is TGTGCCAGCACAAGGGGGCCCCAAGAGACCCAGTACTTC. The encoded protein is CASTRGPQETQYF.

This clonotype appeared a few times. The chain uses TRBV30 and TRBJ2-3; 8 bases fit TRBD1. Losses at the gene ends were 1 base for V and 2 bases for J; bases not matched to a gene: 2. CDR3 size: 14 residues. Germline V gene sequence: CDR1 GTSNPN, CDR2 SVGIG (reference sequence). CDR3 sequence: CAWSADRATDTQYF. In nucleotides, the CDR3 is TGTGCCTGGAGTGCGGACAGGGCCACAGATACGCAGTATTTT.

This chain uses TRBV7-2 with TRBJ1-1, with 12 bases matching TRBD1. The CDR3 covers 16 residues. Germline values: CDR1 SGHTA, CDR2 FQGNSA. Trimming at V came to 7 bases and at J to 6 bases, leaving 12 bases not matched to a gene. Written as DNA, the CDR3 is TGTGCCAGCACGCGAGGGGGGGGACAGGGGGCGTCTGAAGCTTTCTTT. Encoded protein: CASTRGGGQGASEAFF.

The gene calls are TRBV14 and TRBJ1-1; no clear D gene. The CDR3 sequence is 11 residues long. Germline CDR1 and CDR2: SGHDN and FVKESK. V lost 1 base and J lost 7, with 4 bases in between. The CDR3 reads CASSQAGEAFF. The CDR3 nucleotides are TGTGCCAGCAGCCAAGCTGGTGAAGCTTTCTTT. Combining the CDR3 with reference TRBV14 and TRBJ1-1 gives the whole variable domain EAGVTQFPSHSVIEKGQTVTLRCDPISGHDNLYWYRRVMGKEIKFLLHFVKESKQDESGMPNNRFLAERTGGTYSTLKVQPAELEDSGVYFCASSQAGEAFFGQGTRLTVV.

The chain has TRBV6-6 and TRBJ1-6; D remains ambiguous. The CDR3 runs to 14 residues. In germline, CDR1 is MNHNY, CDR2 SVGAGI (reference sequence). V was shortened by 4 bases and J by 6 bases, with 10 bases between the two germline ends. The CDR3 is CASSSLGPNSPLHF. In DNA, the CDR3 is TGTGCCAGCAGTTCATTGGGCCCTAATTCACCCCTCCACTTT.

The genes are TRBV28 and TRBJ2-2, with D perhaps TRBD2 (6 bases). The V end was cut by 7 bases, the J end by 3 bases, with 15 bases between. Germline CDR1 reads MDHEN; CDR2 reads SYDVKM. The CDR3 is made up of 15 amino acids. The CDR3 reads CASTPAGYYTGELFF. Here the CDR3 DNA reads TGTGCCAGCACCCCCGCGGGGTACTACACCGGGGAGCTGTTTTTT.

The rearrangement uses TRBV30 and TRBJ2-7; D possibly uses TRBD1 or TRBD2 (5 bases each). Trimming left V 5 bases short and J 3 bases short, with 11 bases between. Per germline, CDR1 GTSNPN and CDR2 SVGIG (reference sequence). The CDR3 loop spans 12 amino acids. The CDR3 DNA sequence: TGTGCCTGGGGGACGGATAACTACGAGCAGTACTTC. It encodes CAWGTDNYEQYF.

This chain connects TRBV5-1 to TRBJ2-1; D is unresolved. From germline, CDR1 is SGHRS and CDR2 YFSETQ. V lost 0 bases and J 6 bases, leaving 10 bases between the germline ends. This CDR3 has 14 amino acids. The CDR3 loop is CASSLEGIRNEQFF. For the CDR3, the DNA is TGCGCCAGCAGCTTGGAAGGGATTCGCAATGAGCAGTTCTTC.

The rearrangement joins TRBV7-2 to TRBJ2-3, with TRBD2 matching 9 bases. This CDR3 comprises 15 residues. The junction had 11 bases not matched to a gene; V was cut back by 3 bases and J by 10 bases. Germline CDR1 is SGHTA and CDR2 is FQGNSA. Here the CDR3 reads CASSLGAGGPEAQYF. The CDR3 bases are TGTGCCAGCAGCTTGGGTGCGGGGGGGCCTGAGGCGCAGTATTTT.

This clonotype was observed once. V gene TRBV7-9 combines with J gene TRBJ1-3; no clear D gene. V was shortened by 6 bases and J by 6 bases, with 12 bases between the two germline ends. From germline, CDR1 is SEHNR and CDR2 FQNEAQ (reference sequence). The length of the CDR3 is 13 residues. The CDR3, as DNA: TGTGCCAGCAGTCAAGGAGCTGAAAACACCATATATTTT. It encodes CASSQGAENTIYF.

For the CDR3, the DNA is TGTGCCAGCAGTTTCGAGGGTCAGCCCCAGCATTTT. Translating gives CASSFEGQPQHF. This chain joins TRBV28 and TRBJ1-5; no firm D call. This CDR3 spans 12 amino acids. With 3 bases removed from V and 6 bases from J, the gap between germline ends came to 6 bases. Looked up from germline, CDR1 is MDHEN and CDR2 is SYDVKM.

The chain links TRBV30 to TRBJ2-2, with a possible D match to TRBD2 (7 bases). In germline, CDR1 is GTSNPN, CDR2 SVGIG (reference sequence). The CDR3 sequence is 16 residues long. Trimming pared 1 base from V and 3 bases from J, leaving 15 bases between. CDR3 in amino acids: CAWSASWGGHTGELFF. The CDR3 DNA follows: TGTGCCTGGAGTGCTTCTTGGGGGGGGCACACCGGGGAGCTGTTTTTT.

The V gene is TRBV12-3 or TRBV12-4, the J gene TRBJ1-2; TRBD1 matches at 8 bases. The CDR3 contains 14 residues. J gave up 4 bases and V 6 bases, and 7 bases lay outside the gene matches. In DNA form, the CDR3 reads TGTGCCAGCAGCCCAACTGACAGGGGCTATGGCTACACCTTC. Its protein is CASSPTDRGYGYTF.

V and J are TRBV7-2 and TRBJ1-4; no clear D gene. The germline V gene encodes CDR1 SGHTA and CDR2 FQGNSA. The CDR3 has 14 residues. The V gene lost 5 bases and the J gene lost 5 bases, with 12 bases spanning the gap. The CDR3: CASSPYSINEKLFF. The CDR3 DNA sequence: TGTGCCAGCAGCCCTTACAGCATAAATGAAAAACTGTTTTTT.

The chain combines TRBV5-4 with TRBJ2-3; 7 bases are shared with TRBD1. V was clipped by 6 bases and J by 4 bases; unmatched bases: 5. This CDR3 is 13 amino acids long. CDR1 and CDR2 from the germline V gene are SGHNT and YYREEE (reference sequence). CDR3 sequence reads: CASNRDSSDTQYF. The CDR3 bases are TGTGCCAGCAACCGGGACAGTTCAGATACGCAGTATTTT.

DNA of the CDR3: TGTGCCAGCCGGACAGGGGAGTATGGCTACACCTTC. Translation: CASRTGEYGYTF. This chain connects TRBV28 to TRBJ1-2, with 9 bases aligning to TRBD1. Germline V gene lookup returns CDR1 MDHEN and CDR2 SYDVKM. The CDR3 loop spans 12 amino acids. V lost 8 bases and J lost 5; bases outside the gene matches: 3.

The rearrangement uses TRBV27 and TRBJ1-2; 8 bases are a match to TRBD1. V was pared by 8 bases and J by 1 base, with 9 bases of the junction left unmatched. Per the germline V gene, CDR1 is MNHEY and CDR2 is SMNVEV (reference sequence). This CDR3 has 15 residues. The CDR3 region has the DNA TGTGCCAGCGGGCAGGGGGCGAAATTTAACTATGGCTACACCTTC. It yields the protein CASGQGAKFNYGYTF.

The chain joins TRBV30 to TRBJ1-5, with TRBD1 identical over 8 bases. Germline values: CDR1 GTSNPN, CDR2 SVGIG (reference sequence). This CDR3 contains 15 residues. With V trimmed by 1 base and J by 3 bases, 5 bases remained unmatched. The CDR3 here is CAWSALDRDNQPQHF. The CDR3, as DNA: TGTGCCTGGAGTGCCCTGGACAGGGACAATCAGCCCCAGCATTTT.

The chain employs TRBV24-1 and TRBJ2-3; weak D call: TRBD2 (6 bases). This CDR3 is built from 12 residues. V lost 10 bases and J lost 6, with 13 bases in between. Germline V gene sequence: CDR1 KGHDR, CDR2 SFDVKD. The CDR3: CATGRGTDTQYF. In nucleotides, the CDR3 is TGTGCCACGGGGCGGGGAACGGATACGCAGTATTTT.